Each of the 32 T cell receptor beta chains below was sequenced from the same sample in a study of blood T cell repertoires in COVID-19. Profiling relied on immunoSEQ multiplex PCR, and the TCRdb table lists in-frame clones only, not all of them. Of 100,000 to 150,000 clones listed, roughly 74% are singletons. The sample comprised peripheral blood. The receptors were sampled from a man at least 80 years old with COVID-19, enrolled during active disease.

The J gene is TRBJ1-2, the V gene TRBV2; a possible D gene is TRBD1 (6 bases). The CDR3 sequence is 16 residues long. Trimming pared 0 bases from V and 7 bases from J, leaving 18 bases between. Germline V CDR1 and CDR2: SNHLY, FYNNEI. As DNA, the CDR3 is TGTGCCAGCAGTGAAGCGGGATCAGACAGGTCCAGTGGCTACACCTTC. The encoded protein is CASSEAGSDRSSGYTF.

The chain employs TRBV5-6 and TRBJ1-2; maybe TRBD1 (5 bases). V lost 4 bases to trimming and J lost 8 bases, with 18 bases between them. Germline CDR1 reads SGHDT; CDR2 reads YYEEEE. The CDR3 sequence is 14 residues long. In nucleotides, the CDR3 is TGTGCCAGCAGCCCCGGGACGAGGGAGGGAGGCTACACCTTC. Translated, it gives CASSPGTREGGYTF. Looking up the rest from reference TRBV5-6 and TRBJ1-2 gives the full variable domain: DAGVTQSPTHLIKTRGQQVTLRCSPKSGHDTVSWYQQALGQGPQFIFQYYEEEERQRGNFPDRFSGHQFPNYSSELNVNALLLGDSALYLCASSPGTREGGYTFGSGTRLTVV.

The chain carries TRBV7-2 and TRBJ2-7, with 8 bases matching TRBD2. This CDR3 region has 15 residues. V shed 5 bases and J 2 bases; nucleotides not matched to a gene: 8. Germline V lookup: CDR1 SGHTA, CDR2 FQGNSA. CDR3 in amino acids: CASSLRVAGPYEQYF. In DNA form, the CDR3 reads TGTGCCAGCAGCCTACGGGTAGCGGGGCCCTACGAGCAGTACTTC. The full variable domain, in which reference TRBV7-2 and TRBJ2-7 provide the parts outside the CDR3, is GAGVSQSPSNKVTEKGKDVELRCDPISGHTALYWYRQSLGQGLEFLIYFQGNSAPDKSGLPSDRFSAERTGGSVSTLTIQRTQQEDSAVYLCASSLRVAGPYEQYFGPGTRLTVT.

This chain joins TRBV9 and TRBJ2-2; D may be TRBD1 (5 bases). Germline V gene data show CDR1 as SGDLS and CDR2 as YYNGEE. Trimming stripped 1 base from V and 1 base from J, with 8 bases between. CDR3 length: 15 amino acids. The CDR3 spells CASSVSGQNTGELFF. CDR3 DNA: TGTGCCAGCAGCGTATCAGGGCAGAACACCGGGGAGCTGTTTTTT.

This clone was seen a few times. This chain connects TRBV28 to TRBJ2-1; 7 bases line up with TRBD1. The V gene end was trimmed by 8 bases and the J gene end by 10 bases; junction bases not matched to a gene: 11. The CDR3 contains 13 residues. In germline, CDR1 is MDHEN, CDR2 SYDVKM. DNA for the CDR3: TGTGCCAGCTGTCAGGTACAGGGGTCCGAGCAGTTCTTC. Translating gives CASCQVQGSEQFF. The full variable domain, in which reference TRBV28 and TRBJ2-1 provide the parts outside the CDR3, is DVKVTQSSRYLVKRTGEKVFLECVQDMDHENMFWYRQDPGLGLRLIYFSYDVKMKEKGDIPEGYSVSREKKERFSLILESASTNQTSMYLCASCQVQGSEQFFGPGTRLTVL.

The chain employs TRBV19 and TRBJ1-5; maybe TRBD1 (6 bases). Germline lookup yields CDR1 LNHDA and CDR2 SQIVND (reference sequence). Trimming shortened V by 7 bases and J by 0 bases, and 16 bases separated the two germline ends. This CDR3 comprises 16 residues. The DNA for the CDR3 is TGTGCCAGTACCGATTCGAGGACAGCTAGCAATCAGCCCCAGCATTTT. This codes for CASTDSRTASNQPQHF.

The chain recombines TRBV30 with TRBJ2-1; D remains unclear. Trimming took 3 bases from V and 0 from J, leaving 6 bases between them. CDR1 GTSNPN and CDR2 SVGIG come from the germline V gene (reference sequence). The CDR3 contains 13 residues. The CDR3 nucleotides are TGTGCCTGGAGGGTTAGCTCCTACAATGAGCAGTTCTTC. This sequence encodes CAWRVSSYNEQFF.

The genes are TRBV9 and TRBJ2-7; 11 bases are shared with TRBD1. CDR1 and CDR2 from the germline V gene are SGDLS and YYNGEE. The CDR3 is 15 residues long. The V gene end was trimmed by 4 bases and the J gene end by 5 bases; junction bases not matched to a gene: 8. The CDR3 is CASSPRTGGLNEQYF. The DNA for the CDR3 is TGTGCCAGCAGCCCACGGACAGGGGGCTTGAACGAGCAGTACTTC.

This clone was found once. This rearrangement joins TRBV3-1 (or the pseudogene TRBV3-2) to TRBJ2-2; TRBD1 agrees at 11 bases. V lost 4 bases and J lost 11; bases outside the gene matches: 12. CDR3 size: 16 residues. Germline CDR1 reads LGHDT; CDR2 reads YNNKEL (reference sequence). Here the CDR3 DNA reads TGTGCCAGCAGCCGGACAGGGGGCGTTTCGGCACTCGAGCTGTTTTTT. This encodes CASSRTGGVSALELFF.

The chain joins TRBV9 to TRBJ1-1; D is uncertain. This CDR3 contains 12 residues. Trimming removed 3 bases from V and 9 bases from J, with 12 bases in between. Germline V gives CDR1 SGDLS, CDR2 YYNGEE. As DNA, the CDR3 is TGTGCCAGCAGCGAGCTGACACCCCAAGCTTTCTTT. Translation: CASSELTPQAFF.

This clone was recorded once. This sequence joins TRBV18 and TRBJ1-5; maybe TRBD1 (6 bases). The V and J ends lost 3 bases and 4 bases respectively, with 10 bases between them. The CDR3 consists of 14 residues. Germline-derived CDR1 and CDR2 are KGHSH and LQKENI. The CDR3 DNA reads TGTGCCAGCTCACCGAACAGGGCTAATCAGCCCCAGCATTTT. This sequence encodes CASSPNRANQPQHF.

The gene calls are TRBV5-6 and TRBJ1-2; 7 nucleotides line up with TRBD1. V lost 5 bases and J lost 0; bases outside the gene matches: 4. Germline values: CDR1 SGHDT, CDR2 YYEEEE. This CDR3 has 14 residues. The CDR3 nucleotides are TGTGCCAGCAGTTGGACAGGAGCTAACTATGGCTACACCTTC. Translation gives CASSWTGANYGYTF.

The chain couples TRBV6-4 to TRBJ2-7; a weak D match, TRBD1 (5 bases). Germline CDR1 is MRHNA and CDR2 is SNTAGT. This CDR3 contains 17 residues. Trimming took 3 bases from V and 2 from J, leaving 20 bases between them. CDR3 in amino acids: CASSELAGLEFPYEQYF. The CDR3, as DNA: TGTGCCAGCAGTGAATTGGCAGGGTTGGAGTTCCCCTACGAGCAGTACTTC.

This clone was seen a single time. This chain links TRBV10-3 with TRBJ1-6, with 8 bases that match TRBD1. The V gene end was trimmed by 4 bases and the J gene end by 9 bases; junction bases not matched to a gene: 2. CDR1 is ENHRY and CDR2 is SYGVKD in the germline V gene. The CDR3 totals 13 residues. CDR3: CAISVGQGSPLHF. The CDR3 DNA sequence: TGTGCCATCAGTGTTGGACAGGGTTCACCCCTCCACTTT.

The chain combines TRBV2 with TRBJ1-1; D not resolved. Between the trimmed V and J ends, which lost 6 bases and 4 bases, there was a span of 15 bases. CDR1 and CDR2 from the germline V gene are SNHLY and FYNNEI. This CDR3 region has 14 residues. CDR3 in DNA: TGTGCCAGCAGGTACGAAACAAGTTCCACTGAAGCTTTCTTT. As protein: CASRYETSSTEAFF.

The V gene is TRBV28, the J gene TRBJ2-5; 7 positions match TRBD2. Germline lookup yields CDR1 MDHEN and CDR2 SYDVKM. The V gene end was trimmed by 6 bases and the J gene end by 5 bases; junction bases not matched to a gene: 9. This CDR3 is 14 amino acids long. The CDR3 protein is CASSFGRMGETQYF. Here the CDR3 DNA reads TGTGCCAGCAGCTTCGGGAGGATGGGGGAGACCCAGTACTTC.

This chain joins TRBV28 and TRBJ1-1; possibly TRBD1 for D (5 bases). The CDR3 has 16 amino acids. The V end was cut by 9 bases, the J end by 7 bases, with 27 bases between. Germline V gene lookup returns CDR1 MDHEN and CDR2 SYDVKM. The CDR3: CASLPGGGRFSVEAFF. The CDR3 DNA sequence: TGTGCCAGTTTACCGGGGGGTGGCCGGTTCTCCGTTGAAGCTTTCTTT.

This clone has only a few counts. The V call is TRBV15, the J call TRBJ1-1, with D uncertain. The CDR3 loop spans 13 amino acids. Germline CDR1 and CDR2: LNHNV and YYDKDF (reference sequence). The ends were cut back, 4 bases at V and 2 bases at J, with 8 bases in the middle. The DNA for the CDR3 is TGTGCCACCAGCAATCAGCGTAACACTGAAGCTTTCTTT. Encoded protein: CATSNQRNTEAFF.

The CDR3 DNA reads TGTGCCAGCAGGGTTGGACAGGGAACTAATGAAAAACTGTTTTTT. This translates into CASRVGQGTNEKLFF. V usage is TRBV2 and J usage is TRBJ1-4, with 8 bases aligning to TRBD1. Germline lookup yields CDR1 SNHLY and CDR2 FYNNEI. V was pared by 6 bases and J by 1 base, with 4 bases of the junction left unmatched. This CDR3 contains 15 residues.

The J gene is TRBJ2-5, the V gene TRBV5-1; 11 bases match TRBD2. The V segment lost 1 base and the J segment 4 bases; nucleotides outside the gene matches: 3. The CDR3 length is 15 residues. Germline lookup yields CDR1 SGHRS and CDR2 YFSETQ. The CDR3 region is CASSLWLAGGETQYF. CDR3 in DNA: TGCGCCAGCAGCTTGTGGCTAGCGGGAGGAGAGACCCAGTACTTC.

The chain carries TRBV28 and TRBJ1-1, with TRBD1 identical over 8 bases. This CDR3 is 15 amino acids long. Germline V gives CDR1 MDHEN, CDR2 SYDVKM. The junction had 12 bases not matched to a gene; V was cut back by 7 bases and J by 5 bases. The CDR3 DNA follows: TGTGCCAGCACCCCATGGGGCAGGGGGCGGACTGAAGCTTTCTTT. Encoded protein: CASTPWGRGRTEAFF.

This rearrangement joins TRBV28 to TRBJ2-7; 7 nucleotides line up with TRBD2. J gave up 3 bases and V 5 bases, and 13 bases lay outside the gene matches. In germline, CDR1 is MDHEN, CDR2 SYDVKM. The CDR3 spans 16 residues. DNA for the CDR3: TGTGCCAGCAGTACCCCGGCTAGCGGACTAATCTACGAGCAGTACTTC. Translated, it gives CASSTPASGLIYEQYF. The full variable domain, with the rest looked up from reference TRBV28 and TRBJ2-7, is DVKVTQSSRYLVKRTGEKVFLECVQDMDHENMFWYRQDPGLGLRLIYFSYDVKMKEKGDIPEGYSVSREKKERFSLILESASTNQTSMYLCASSTPASGLIYEQYFGPGTRLTVT.

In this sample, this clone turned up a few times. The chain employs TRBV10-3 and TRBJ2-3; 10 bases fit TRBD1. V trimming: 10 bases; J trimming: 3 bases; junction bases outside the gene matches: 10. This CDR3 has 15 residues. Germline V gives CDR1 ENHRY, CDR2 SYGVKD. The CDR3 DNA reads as TGTGCCACAAAAAACCCGGGACAGGGGACAGATACGCAGTATTTT. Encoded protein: CATKNPGQGTDTQYF.

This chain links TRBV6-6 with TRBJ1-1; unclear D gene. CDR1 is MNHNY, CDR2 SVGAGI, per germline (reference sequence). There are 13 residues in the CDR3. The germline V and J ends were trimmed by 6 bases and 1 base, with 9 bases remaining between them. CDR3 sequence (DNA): TGTGCCAGCAGCCTCTTAAAGAACACTGAAGCTTTCTTT. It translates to CASSLLKNTEAFF.

The CDR3 protein is CASKRGDSNEQYF. The CDR3 DNA is TGTGCCAGTAAACGGGGGGATAGCAACGAGCAGTACTTC. The rearrangement joins TRBV19 to TRBJ2-7; 7 nucleotides match TRBD2. The CDR3 length is 13 residues. V lost 7 bases and J lost 5; bases outside the gene matches: 8. Looked up from germline, CDR1 is LNHDA and CDR2 is SQIVND (reference sequence).

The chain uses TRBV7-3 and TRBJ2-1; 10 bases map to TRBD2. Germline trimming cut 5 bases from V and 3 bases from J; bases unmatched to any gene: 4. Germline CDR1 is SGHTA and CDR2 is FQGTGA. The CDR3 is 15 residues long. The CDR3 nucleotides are TGTGCCAGCAGCACATTAGCGGGAGGCTACAATGAGCAGTTCTTC. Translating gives CASSTLAGGYNEQFF. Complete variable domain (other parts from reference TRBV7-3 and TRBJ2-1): GAGVSQTPSNKVTEKGKYVELRCDPISGHTALYWYRQSLGQGPEFLIYFQGTGAADDSGLPNDRFFAVRPEGSVSTLKIQRTERGDSAVYLCASSTLAGGYNEQFFGPGTRLTVL.

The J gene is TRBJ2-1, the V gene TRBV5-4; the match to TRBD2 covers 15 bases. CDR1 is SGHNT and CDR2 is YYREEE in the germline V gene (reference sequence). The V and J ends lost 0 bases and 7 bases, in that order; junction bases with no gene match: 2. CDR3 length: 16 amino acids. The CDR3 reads CASSLGGTSGRNEQFF. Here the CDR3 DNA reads TGTGCCAGCAGCTTGGGAGGGACTAGCGGGAGGAATGAGCAGTTCTTC.

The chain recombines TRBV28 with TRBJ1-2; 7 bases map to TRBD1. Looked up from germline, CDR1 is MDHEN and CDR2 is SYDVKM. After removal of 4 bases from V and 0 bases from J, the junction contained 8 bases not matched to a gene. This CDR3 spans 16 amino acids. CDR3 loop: CASSSSDRKANYGYTF. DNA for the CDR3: TGTGCCAGCAGTTCCTCGGACAGGAAAGCTAACTATGGCTACACCTTC.

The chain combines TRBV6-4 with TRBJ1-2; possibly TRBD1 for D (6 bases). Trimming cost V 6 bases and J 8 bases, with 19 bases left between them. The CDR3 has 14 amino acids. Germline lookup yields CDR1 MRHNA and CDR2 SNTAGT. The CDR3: CASSPLTGLGGYTF. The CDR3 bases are TGTGCCAGCAGCCCCCTGACAGGTCTTGGGGGCTACACCTTC.

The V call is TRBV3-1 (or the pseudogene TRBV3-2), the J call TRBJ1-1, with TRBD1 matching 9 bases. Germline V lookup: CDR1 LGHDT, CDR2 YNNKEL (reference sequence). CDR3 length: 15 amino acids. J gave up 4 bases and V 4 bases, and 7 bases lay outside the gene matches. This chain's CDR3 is CASSPWTGDSTEAFF. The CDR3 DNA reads TGTGCCAGCAGCCCGTGGACAGGGGATAGCACTGAAGCTTTCTTT.

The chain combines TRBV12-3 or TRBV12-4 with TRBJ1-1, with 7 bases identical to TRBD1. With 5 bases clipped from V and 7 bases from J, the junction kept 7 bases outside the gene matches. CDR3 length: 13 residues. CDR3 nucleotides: TGTGCCAGCAGTCAAACAGGGGACGGTGAAGCTTTCTTT. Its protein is CASSQTGDGEAFF.

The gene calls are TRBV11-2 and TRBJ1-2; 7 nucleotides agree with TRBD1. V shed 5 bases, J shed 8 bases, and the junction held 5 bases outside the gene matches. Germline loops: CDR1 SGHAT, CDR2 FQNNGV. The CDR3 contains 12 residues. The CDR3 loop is CASSDRVSGYTF. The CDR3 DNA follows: TGTGCCAGCAGCGACAGGGTTAGCGGCTACACCTTC.